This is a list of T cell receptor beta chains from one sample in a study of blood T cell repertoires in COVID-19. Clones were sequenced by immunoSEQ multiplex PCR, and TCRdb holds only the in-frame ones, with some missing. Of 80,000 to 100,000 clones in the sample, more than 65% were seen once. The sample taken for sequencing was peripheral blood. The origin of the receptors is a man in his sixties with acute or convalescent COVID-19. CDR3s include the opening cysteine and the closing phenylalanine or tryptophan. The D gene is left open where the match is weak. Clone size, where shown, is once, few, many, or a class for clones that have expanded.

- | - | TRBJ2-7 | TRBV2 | CASNRQARSYEQYF | TGTGCCAGCAACCGACAGGCCCGCTCCTACGAGCAGTACTTC
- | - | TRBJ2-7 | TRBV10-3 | CAISDTREQYF | TGTGCCATCAGTGATACGCGGGAGCAGTACTTC
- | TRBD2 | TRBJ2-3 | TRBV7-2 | CASSLSGRGDTQYF | TGTGCCAGCAGCTTATCGGGGCGGGGGGATACGCAGTATTTT
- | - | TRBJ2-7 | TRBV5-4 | CASSLAQDSYEQYF | TGTGCCAGCAGCTTGGCTCAGGACTCCTACGAGCAGTACTTC
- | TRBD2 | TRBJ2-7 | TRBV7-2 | CASSFSLVAGSEQYF | TGTGCCAGCAGCTTTTCTTTGGTAGCGGGAAGCGAGCAGTACTTC
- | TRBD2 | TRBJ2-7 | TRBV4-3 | CASSQVPAGGVGYEQYF | TGCGCCAGCAGCCAAGTCCCAGCGGGGGGGGTCGGGTACGAGCAGTACTTC
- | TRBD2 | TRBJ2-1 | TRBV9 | CASSLRTSGSSYNEQFF | TGTGCCAGCAGCCTAAGGACTAGCGGGAGCTCCTACAATGAGCAGTTCTTC
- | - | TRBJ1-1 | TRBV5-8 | CASGPGLIMNTEAFF | TGTGCCAGCGGCCCAGGACTTATTATGAACACTGAAGCTTTCTTT
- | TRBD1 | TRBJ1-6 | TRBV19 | CASSKGPGQGPNSPLHF | TGTGCCAGTAGTAAAGGACCCGGACAGGGGCCTAATTCACCCCTCCACTTT
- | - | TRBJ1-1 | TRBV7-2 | CASSLDFTGRAFF | TGTGCCAGCAGCTTAGACTTTACGGGGAGAGCTTTCTTT
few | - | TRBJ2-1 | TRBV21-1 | CASSKGGFRGYSYNEQFF | TGTGCCAGCAGCAAAGGCGGATTCAGGGGGTACTCCTACAATGAGCAGTTCTTC
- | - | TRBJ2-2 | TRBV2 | CATTSDTGELFF | TGTGCCACCACAAGCGACACCGGGGAGCTGTTTTTT
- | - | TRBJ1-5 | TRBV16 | CASSQSSSNQPQHF | TGTGCCAGCAGCCAATCGAGTAGCAATCAGCCCCAGCATTTT
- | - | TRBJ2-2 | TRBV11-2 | CASSPGVNTGELFF | TGTGCCAGCAGCCCCGGGGTGAACACCGGGGAGCTGTTTTTT
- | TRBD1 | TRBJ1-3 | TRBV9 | CASSVVGTASGNTIYF | TGTGCCAGCAGCGTAGTAGGGACAGCCTCTGGAAACACCATATATTTT
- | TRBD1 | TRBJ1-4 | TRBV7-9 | CASSSGDRGRNEKLFF | TGTGCCAGCAGCTCGGGAGACAGGGGGCGTAATGAAAAACTGTTTTTT
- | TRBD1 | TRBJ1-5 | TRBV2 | CASSAGTGFPSNQPQHF | TGTGCCAGCAGTGCGGGGACAGGGTTCCCTAGCAATCAGCCCCAGCATTTT
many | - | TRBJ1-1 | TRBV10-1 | CASSDQVNTEAFF | TGCGCCAGCAGTGATCAGGTGAACACTGAAGCTTTCTTT
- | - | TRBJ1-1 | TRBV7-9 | CASSRDRQVSPEAFF | TGTGCCAGCAGCCGAGACAGGCAAGTCTCCCCTGAAGCTTTCTTT
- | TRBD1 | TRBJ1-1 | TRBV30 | CAWSYGQGYAFF | TGTGCCTGGAGTTATGGACAGGGGTATGCTTTCTTT
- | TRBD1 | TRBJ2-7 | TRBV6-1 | CASREGTGLSYEQYF | TGTGCCAGCAGAGAAGGGACAGGGTTATCCTACGAGCAGTACTTC
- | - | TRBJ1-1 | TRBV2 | CASSPAGGSSEAFF | TGTGCCAGCAGTCCCGCGGGGGGTTCATCTGAAGCTTTCTTT
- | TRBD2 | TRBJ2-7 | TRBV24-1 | CATSTSGYEQYF | TGTGCCACAAGCACTAGCGGATACGAGCAGTACTTC
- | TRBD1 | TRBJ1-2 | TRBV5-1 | CASSSTGNGPGQGYGYTF | TGCGCCAGCAGCTCCACTGGAAACGGTCCGGGACAGGGTTATGGCTACACCTTC
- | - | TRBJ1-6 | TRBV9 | CASSKIRSGSPLHF | TGTGCCAGCAGCAAAATCCGGTCGGGTTCACCCCTCCACTTT
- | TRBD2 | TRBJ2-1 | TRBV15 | CATSRPQGLAGNEQFF | TGTGCCACCAGCAGACCCCAGGGACTAGCGGGAAATGAGCAGTTCTTC
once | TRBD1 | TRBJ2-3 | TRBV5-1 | CASSPTGDWSDTQYF | TGCGCCAGCAGCCCGACAGGGGATTGGTCAGATACGCAGTATTTT
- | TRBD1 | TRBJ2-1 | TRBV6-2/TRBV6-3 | CASSPGQENFYNEQFF | TGTGCCAGCAGTCCGGGACAGGAGAACTTTTACAATGAGCAGTTCTTC
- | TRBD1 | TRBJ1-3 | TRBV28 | CASSPAGTASGNTIYF | TGTGCCAGCAGCCCCGCCGGGACAGCCTCTGGAAACACCATATATTTT
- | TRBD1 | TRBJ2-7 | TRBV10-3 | CAIRETTGITFEQYF | TGTGCCATCAGAGAAACGACAGGGATTACGTTTGAGCAGTACTTC
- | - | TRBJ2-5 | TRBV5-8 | CASSLGQVETQYF | TGTGCCAGCAGCTTGGGGCAGGTGGAGACCCAGTACTTC
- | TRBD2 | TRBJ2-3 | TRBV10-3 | CAISERRGGSTDTQYF | TGTGCCATCAGTGAACGGCGCGGGGGGAGCACAGATACGCAGTATTTT
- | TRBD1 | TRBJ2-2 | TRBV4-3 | CASSLGTEDTGELFF | TGCGCCAGCAGCCTCGGGACAGAAGACACCGGGGAGCTGTTTTTT
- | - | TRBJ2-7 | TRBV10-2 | CASTGDYRYEQYF | TGCGCCAGCACTGGAGATTATCGCTACGAGCAGTACTTC
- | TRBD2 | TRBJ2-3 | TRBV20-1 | CSAGTSLIRYF | TGCAGTGCGGGGACTAGCTTGATTCGGTATTTT
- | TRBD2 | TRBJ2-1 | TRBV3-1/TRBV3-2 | CASSQDLSVWSETSGGADNEQFF | TGTGCCAGCAGCCAAGATCTGAGTGTGTGGTCGGAGACTAGCGGGGGAGCCGACAATGAGCAGTTCTTC
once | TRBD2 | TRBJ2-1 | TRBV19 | CASSIATGLAGVTEQFF | TGTGCCAGTAGTATAGCCACGGGACTAGCGGGAGTCACTGAGCAGTTCTTC
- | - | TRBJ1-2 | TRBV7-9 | CASSLDRGAHGYTF | TGTGCCAGCAGCTTAGATCGGGGGGCCCATGGCTACACCTTC
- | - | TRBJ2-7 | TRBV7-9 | CASSFGAAYEQYF | TGTGCCAGCAGCTTTGGAGCAGCGTACGAGCAGTACTTC
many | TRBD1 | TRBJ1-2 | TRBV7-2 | CASSLRTGDYGYTF | TGTGCCAGCAGCTTAAGGACAGGGGACTATGGCTACACCTTC
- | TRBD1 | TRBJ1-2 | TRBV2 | CASSRQGHDYGYTF | TGTGCCAGCAGCCGACAGGGCCACGACTATGGCTACACCTTC